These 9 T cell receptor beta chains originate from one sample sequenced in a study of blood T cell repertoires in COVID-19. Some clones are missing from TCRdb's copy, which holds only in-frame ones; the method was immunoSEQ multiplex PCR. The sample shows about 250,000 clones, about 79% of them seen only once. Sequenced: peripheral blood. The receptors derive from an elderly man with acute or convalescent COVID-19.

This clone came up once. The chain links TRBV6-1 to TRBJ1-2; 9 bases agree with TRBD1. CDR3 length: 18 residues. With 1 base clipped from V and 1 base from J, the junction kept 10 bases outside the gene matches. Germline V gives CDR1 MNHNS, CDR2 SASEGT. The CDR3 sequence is CASSEDRTGGAFNYGYTF. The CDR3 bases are TGTGCCAGCAGTGAAGATCGAACAGGGGGCGCCTTTAACTATGGCTACACCTTC.

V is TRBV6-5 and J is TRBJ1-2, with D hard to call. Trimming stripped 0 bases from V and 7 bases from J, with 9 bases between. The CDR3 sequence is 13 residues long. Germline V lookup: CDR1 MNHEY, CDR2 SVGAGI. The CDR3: CASSYSEGSGYTF. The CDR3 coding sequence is TGTGCCAGCAGTTACTCGGAGGGAAGTGGCTACACCTTC.

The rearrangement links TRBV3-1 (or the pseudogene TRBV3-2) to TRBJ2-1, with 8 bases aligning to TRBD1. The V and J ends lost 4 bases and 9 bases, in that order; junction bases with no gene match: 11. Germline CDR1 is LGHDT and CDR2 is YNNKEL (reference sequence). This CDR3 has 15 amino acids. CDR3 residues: CASSRRGQGGGEQFF. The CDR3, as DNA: TGTGCCAGCAGCCGCCGAGGACAGGGTGGGGGTGAGCAGTTCTTC.

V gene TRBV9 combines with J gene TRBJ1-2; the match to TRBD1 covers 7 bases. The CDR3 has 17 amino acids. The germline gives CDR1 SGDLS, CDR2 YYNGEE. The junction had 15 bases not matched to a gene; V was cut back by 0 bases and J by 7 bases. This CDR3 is CASSVGGNRDSRLGYTF. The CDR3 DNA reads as TGTGCCAGCAGCGTAGGGGGAAACCGGGACAGTCGTCTTGGCTACACCTTC.

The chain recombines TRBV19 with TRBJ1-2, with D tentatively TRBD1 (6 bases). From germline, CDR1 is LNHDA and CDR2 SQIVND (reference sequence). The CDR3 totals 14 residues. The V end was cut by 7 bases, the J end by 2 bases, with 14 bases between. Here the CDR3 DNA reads TGTGCCAGTACCATCAGGGGACGGAACTATGGCTACACCTTC. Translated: CASTIRGRNYGYTF.

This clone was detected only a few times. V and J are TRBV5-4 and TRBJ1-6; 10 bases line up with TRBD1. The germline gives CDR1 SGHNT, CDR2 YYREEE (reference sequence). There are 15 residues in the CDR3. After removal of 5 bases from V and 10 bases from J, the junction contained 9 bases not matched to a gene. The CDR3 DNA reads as TGTGCCAGCAGGTCCGGGACAGGGGTAATATCACCCCTCCACTTT. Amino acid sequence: CASRSGTGVISPLHF.

The CDR3 DNA reads as TGTGCCAGCAGACTAAGACTAGCGGGAAGACCAAGCTACGAGCAGTACTTC. It specifies CASRLRLAGRPSYEQYF. The chain is built from TRBV21-1 and TRBJ2-7; the listed D gene, TRBD2, was not tested against the DNA. TRBV21-1 is labeled a pseudogene. The length of the CDR3 is 17 residues.

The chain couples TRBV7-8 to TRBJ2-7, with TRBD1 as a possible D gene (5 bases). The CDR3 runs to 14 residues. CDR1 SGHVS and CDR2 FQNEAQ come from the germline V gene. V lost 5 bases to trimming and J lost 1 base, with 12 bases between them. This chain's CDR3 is CASSPRQRSYEQYF. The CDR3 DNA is TGTGCCAGCAGCCCCCGACAGCGATCCTACGAGCAGTACTTC.

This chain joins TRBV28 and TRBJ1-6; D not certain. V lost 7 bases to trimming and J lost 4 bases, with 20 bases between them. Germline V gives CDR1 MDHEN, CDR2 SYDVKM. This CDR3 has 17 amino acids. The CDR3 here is CASNLPPGRGYNSPLHF. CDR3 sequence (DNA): TGTGCCAGCAACCTCCCGCCAGGTCGAGGGTATAATTCACCCCTCCACTTT.